This TCR beta chain was identified in a study of T cell changes during pregnancy in multiple sclerosis. Germline CDR1 and CDR2: MNHNS and SASEGT. The CDR3 has 12 residues. Trimming pared 6 bases from V and 7 bases from J, leaving 10 bases between. Profiled with immunoSEQ multiplex PCR; TCRdb holds only in-frame clones, not every one. The top ten hold about 2.9% of the sample, which has about 67,000 clones, over 80% seen once. The sample was peripheral blood, taken in the second trimester of pregnancy. The rearrangement links TRBV6-1 to TRBJ1-5; TRBD1 might be the D (5 bases). The sequence was collected from a female donor in good health, enrolled as a control in a pregnancy study. In DNA form, the CDR3 reads TGTGCCAGCAGAGGGGTAAGCCAGCCCCAGCATTTT. Residues: CASRGVSQPQHF.